This T cell receptor (beta chain) was documented in a study of Ad26.COV2.S vaccination and SARS-CoV-2 variants. The repertoire was sequenced with immunoSEQ multiplex PCR; TCRdb's copy has only in-frame clones and lacks some. This table holds around 450,000 clones, about nine tenths found once. As to treatment: 15 to 20 received Ad26.COV2.S at low or high dose, single or two shots; about 5 received placebo; per-sample allocation not given. At day 63 after the first vaccine or placebo injection, samples were drawn. V dropped 8 bases and J dropped 8; count of bases not matched to a gene: 5. Germline V gene data show CDR1 as MNHEY and CDR2 as SMNVEV (reference sequence). This CDR3 comprises 12 residues.

This sample comprised peripheral blood, obtained in a trial of Ad26.COV2.S vaccine versus placebo. The chain joins TRBV27 to TRBJ2-1; 8 bases map to TRBD1. The receptor was isolated from a person between 18 and 59 years old who received the Ad26.COV2.S COVID-19 vaccine or a placebo. The CDR3 reads CASATGADEQFF. Here the CDR3 DNA reads TGTGCCAGCGCGACAGGGGCCGATGAGCAGTTCTTC.